One T cell receptor beta chain is described in this entry. Its antigen is not identified. The source of the sample is a study of monozygotic twins with inflammatory bowel disease. In germline, CDR1 is SGHAT, CDR2 FQNNGV. CDR3 length: 18 amino acids. Broader study findings: Backing was not found for a single strong signal or clonotype associated with IBD. IBD-affected twins scored below their healthy co-twins in TCRbeta diversity (inverse Simpson).

There were eight separate reactions per sample in which cDNA was made. Template switching introduced UMIs that contain a 6-nucleotide sample barcode. TCRdb reanalyzed the 5' RACE reads, giving one entry per CDR3 protein sequence and no DNA. Its listing shows just over 300,000 distinct CDR3 sequences. The chain employs TRBV11-2 and TRBJ2-7; TCRdb outputs TRBD2, but without DNA this stays unchecked. The clonotype was recovered from a human donor with ulcerative colitis or Crohn's disease, or a healthy co-twin of an affected twin (not recorded which). The sequencing input was blood. The CDR3 reads CASSPGLAGASGGYEQYF. The whole variable domain, remainder taken from reference TRBV11-2 and TRBJ2-7, is EAGVAQSPRYKIIEKRQSVAFWCNPISGHATLYWYQQILGQGPKLLIQFQNNGVVDDSQLPKDRFSAERLKGVDSTLKIQPAKLEDSAVYLCASSPGLAGASGGYEQYFGPGTRLTVT.